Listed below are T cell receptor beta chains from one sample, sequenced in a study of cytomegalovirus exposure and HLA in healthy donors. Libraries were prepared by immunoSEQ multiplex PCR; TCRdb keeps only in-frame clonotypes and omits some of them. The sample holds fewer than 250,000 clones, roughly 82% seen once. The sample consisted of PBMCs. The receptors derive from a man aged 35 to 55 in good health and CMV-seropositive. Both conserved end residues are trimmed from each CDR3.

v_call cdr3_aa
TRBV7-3 ASSEIAGAHTGELF
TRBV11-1 ASSLARTSGRFYNEQF
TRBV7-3 ASSPGTSGTEAF
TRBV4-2 ASSQAGGNTIY
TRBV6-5 ASSADRGGSYEQY
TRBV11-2 ASSFRASGTGEQF
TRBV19 ASRLAGSLNEQF
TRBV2 ASSRLAGGPYEQY
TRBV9 ASSAREGLVAYEQY
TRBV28 ASLNRAVHNEQF
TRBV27 ASSLSPGGDEQF
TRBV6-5 ASNKQGWTDTQY
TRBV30 AWTPLPYGYT
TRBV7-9 ASSLPSEETQY
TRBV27 ASSLGTTYEQY
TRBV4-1 ASSHRVPGGEQF
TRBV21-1 ASSKGPRGPNTEAF
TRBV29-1 SVDGQGADGYT
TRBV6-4 ASSEGGEDRDISGELF
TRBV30 AWRIQGAGYGYT
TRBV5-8 ASSLAGGPNGELF
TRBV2 ASSEWVFGQPGTSGSSDTQY
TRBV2 ASSGRQTGTGELF
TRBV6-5 ASSYGEYSTDTQY
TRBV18 ASSPSRDTEQY
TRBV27 ASSLSRGNQETQY
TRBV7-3 ASSLVVAGAGNEQF
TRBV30 AWRSGGRSEQY
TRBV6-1 ASKRQNMNTEAF
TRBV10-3 AIRGTGQGNTIY
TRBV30 AWSVDMTGRQPQH
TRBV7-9 ASSFQMGAGGPNYNEQF
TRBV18 ASSPSMVINTGELF
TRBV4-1 ASSPRQGALYSNQPQH
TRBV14 ASSQDTGIEKLF
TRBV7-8 ASSPPFTSTDTQY
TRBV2 ASRWFGTGQETQY
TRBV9 ASSVSRYQETQY
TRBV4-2 ASSQEAGLVSYNEQF
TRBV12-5 ASGSFAQGRNQPQH
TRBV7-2 ASSSQQGKETQY
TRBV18 ASSPDRYQPQH
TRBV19 ASNLDRGGQPQH
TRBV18 ASSPGGSYGYT
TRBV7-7 ASSHDRERPQY
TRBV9 ASSVYYEQY
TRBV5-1 ASSYGLAENIQY
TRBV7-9 ASSSIGLAGQETQY
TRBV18 ASSPIHRGDGADTQY
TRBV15 ATSRDFIAGVETQY
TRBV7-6 ASSLTGKDEQF
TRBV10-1 ASSHPSTSGSHEQF
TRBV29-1 SVDRGRDTGELF
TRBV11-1 ASSSAKREGGEQF
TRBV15 ATSRDRLLDTQY
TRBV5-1 ASSSTGPNTEAF
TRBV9 ASSVVPGMDEQF
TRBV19 ASTFGQMNTDTQY
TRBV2 ASSEGQFYEQY